This T cell receptor (beta chain) emerged from a study of T cell responses to AZD1222 COVID-19 vaccine. Study-wide findings and caveats: CD4 TCRs covered the whole spike, strongest at regions 160-218 and 743-854. At baseline, just a handful of AZD1222 recipients tested seropositive. Two AZD1222 doses significantly raised spike-specific TCR breadth and depth over controls. Nearly half of spike-specific TCRs reportedly target variant regions that are unmutated in the B.1.351 and B.1.1.7 variants.

Points on this clone: Its antigen remains unknown.

Data came from immunoSEQ multiplex PCR; TCRdb stores just in-frame clones and leaves some out. The sample shows about 86,000 clones, around nine tenths of them seen only once. This TCR came from an adult who received the AZD1222 COVID-19 vaccine. The source material was peripheral blood, sampled 28 days after the second AZD1222 dose.

CDR3 coding DNA: TGTGCCAGCAGTTACGGACTCAACACAGATACGCAGTATTTT. Translating gives CASSYGLNTDTQYF. J is TRBJ2-3 and V is TRBV6-5; tentatively, D is TRBD2 (5 bases). Germline lookup yields CDR1 MNHEY and CDR2 SVGAGI. V dropped 2 bases and J dropped 2 bases, with 8 bases sitting between them. The CDR3 extends over 14 amino acids.